This T cell receptor beta chain was sequenced in a study of STAT5B mutations in CD4+ large granular lymphocyte leukemia. Sequencing used immunoSEQ multiplex PCR; TCRdb keeps in-frame clones, though not all of them. Of roughly 30,000 clones listed, roughly four fifths are singletons. The V gene lost 3 bases and the J gene lost 1 base, with 13 bases spanning the gap. This CDR3 region has 15 residues. The V gene's germline CDR1 is SGHDT and CDR2 YYEEEE. The V call is TRBV5-6, the J call TRBJ1-1; D remains unclear. The source is a human donor in good health. Sequenced input: CD4+ T cells from blood buffy coats. The CDR3 DNA is TGTGCCAGCAGCTGGGAACGTACAGCGAACACTGAAGCTTTCTTT. This encodes CASSWERTANTEAFF.